Here is one TCR gamma chain with its context. The antigen is undetermined. J gave up 11 bases and V 3 bases, and 7 bases lay outside the gene matches. Per the germline V gene, CDR1 is EGSNGY and CDR2 is YDSYNSKV. The CDR3 contains 11 residues. This specimen comes from a study of Vδ1+ human thymocytes. The study, taken as a whole, reports: In the thymus, TRG and TRD repertoires looked highly polyclonal with Gaussian CDR3 lengths.

Extracted RNA was reverse transcribed into cDNA. Pooled V-gene forward primers with one constant-region reverse primer generated the CDR3 amplicons by multiplex PCR. TCRdb reprocessed the multiplex PCR reads using CATT. Found here are tens of thousands of gamma-chain clones, roughly 20% of them singletons; the top ten hold 1.8%. The sequenced sample consisted of Vdelta1+ gamma-delta thymocytes from the thymus. The subset: FACS-sorted CD3+ TCRalphabeta- TCRVdelta1+ TCRVdelta2- thymocytes. The receptor comes from a boy younger than two who had congenital heart surgery. The rearrangement joins TRGV2 to TRGJ1 or TRGJ2. The CDR3 spells CATWDPEEKLF. CDR3 coding DNA: TGTGCCACCTGGGACCCCGAGGAGAAACTCTTT.